The rows below give T cell receptor beta chains drawn from one sample of a study of shared clonotypes between healthy human individuals. This table comes from immunoSEQ multiplex PCR, and its TCRdb copy is limited to in-frame clones, with some not included. The table lists 2.5 million or so clones, 85% to 95% of them singletons. The sequenced sample consisted of naive CD4+ T cells sorted from blood. The receptors originated from a man between 18 and 35 years old in good health. The CDR3 runs from the conserved cysteine through the conserved F or W. D genes are given only for firm matches. Clone size is not always given. Where it is, it says once, few, many or a class for expanded clones.

D	size	V	J	CDR3	DNA
TRBD2	once	TRBV7-6	TRBJ2-7	CASSLGSSGGSYEQYF	TGTGCCAGCAGCTTAGGTTCGAGCGGGGGCTCCTACGAGCAGTACTTC
.	.	TRBV6-5	TRBJ2-1	CASSYSSGTGRNEQFF	TGTGCCAGCAGTTACTCTTCCGGGACCGGCCGCAATGAGCAGTTCTTC
TRBD1	.	TRBV30	TRBJ2-7	CACINIGTGSPYEQYF	TGTGCCTGTATTAATATCGGGACAGGGAGCCCCTACGAGCAGTACTTC
.	.	TRBV6-5	TRBJ1-4	CASSYSRGRGEKLFF	TGTGCCAGCAGTTACTCCCGGGGTCGAGGGGAAAAACTGTTTTTT
.	.	TRBV6-6	TRBJ2-7	CASSPPGMVYEQYF	TGTGCCAGCAGCCCCCCGGGGATGGTCTACGAGCAGTACTTC
.	.	TRBV5-1	TRBJ2-7	CASSLVGDGPYEQYF	TGCGCCAGCAGCTTGGTAGGGGACGGGCCCTACGAGCAGTACTTC
.	once	TRBV7-3	TRBJ2-2	CASSLGHQNTGELFF	TGTGCCAGCAGCTTAGGTCACCAGAACACCGGGGAGCTGTTTTTT
.	.	TRBV4-3	TRBJ2-2	CASSQETAANTGELFF	TGCGCCAGCAGCCAAGAGACAGCCGCGAACACCGGGGAGCTGTTTTTT
.	.	TRBV5-4	TRBJ2-6	CASSLAGGANVLTF	TGTGCCAGCAGCTTGGCCGGGGGGGCCAACGTCCTGACTTTC
TRBD1	.	TRBV19	TRBJ2-5	CASSIIGAGGETQYF	TGTGCCAGTAGTATTATCGGGGCAGGGGGAGAGACCCAGTACTTC
.	few	TRBV30	TRBJ1-5	CAWRMGGIASNQPQHF	TGTGCCTGGAGGATGGGGGGCATAGCTAGCAATCAGCCCCAGCATTTT
.	once	TRBV4-3	TRBJ1-2	CASSQGDRGYGYTF	TGCGCCAGCAGCCAAGGGGATCGGGGCTATGGCTACACCTTC
.	.	TRBV7-2	TRBJ1-2	CASSLLQGFQDGYTF	TGTGCCAGCAGCTTACTACAGGGATTTCAGGATGGCTACACCTTC
.	few	TRBV10-3	TRBJ1-2	CAISERDISRYTF	TGTGCCATCAGTGAACGTGACATTTCCCGCTACACCTTC
TRBD2	.	TRBV28	TRBJ2-5	CASSLGGVGSETQYF	TGTGCCAGCAGTTTAGGGGGGGTGGGATCCGAGACCCAGTACTTC
TRBD1	.	TRBV23-1	TRBJ1-1	CASSQWDRGTMNTEAFF	TGCGCCAGCAGTCAATGGGACAGGGGGACTATGAACACTGAAGCTTTCTTT
.	once	TRBV19	TRBJ1-5	CASSTSVNSNQPQHF	TGTGCCAGTAGTACATCAGTAAATAGCAATCAGCCCCAGCATTTT
.	.	TRBV5-1	TRBJ2-7	CASSFQDSPYEQYF	TGCGCCAGCAGCTTTCAGGACAGTCCCTACGAGCAGTACTTC
TRBD1	once	TRBV6-1	TRBJ2-7	CASNRQGVYEQYF	TGTGCCAGCAACCGGCAGGGGGTCTACGAGCAGTACTTC
TRBD1	.	TRBV2	TRBJ1-5	CASRKQGAVSQPQHF	TGTGCCAGCAGAAAACAGGGGGCAGTGAGTCAGCCCCAGCATTTT
TRBD2	.	TRBV7-2	TRBJ2-1	CASSLVHGGGYNEQFF	TGTGCCAGCAGCTTAGTCCATGGCGGGGGCTACAATGAGCAGTTCTTC
TRBD2	.	TRBV30	TRBJ2-5	CAWKPHRLAGGQETQYF	TGTGCCTGGAAGCCCCACAGGCTAGCGGGGGGCCAAGAGACCCAGTACTTC
.	.	TRBV7-3	TRBJ1-1	CASSLLGRENFNTEAFF	TGTGCCAGCAGCTTACTCGGCAGGGAGAACTTTAACACTGAAGCTTTCTTT
TRBD2	.	TRBV2	TRBJ2-2	CASRTSGSLTGELFF	TGTGCCAGCAGGACTAGCGGGAGTTTGACCGGGGAGCTGTTTTTT
.	.	TRBV7-9	TRBJ2-5	CASSMDDQETQYF	TGTGCCAGCAGTATGGATGATCAAGAGACCCAGTACTTC
TRBD1	.	TRBV5-1	TRBJ2-2	CASSYTGGASGELFF	TGCGCCAGCAGCTACACAGGGGGCGCCTCCGGGGAGCTGTTTTTT
TRBD2	.	TRBV4-2	TRBJ2-1	CASSQDWVATSGYNEQFF	TGTGCCAGCAGCCAAGATTGGGTAGCGACTAGCGGATACAATGAGCAGTTCTTC
.	.	TRBV6-1	TRBJ2-7	CASTQTGSYEQYF	TGTGCCAGCACCCAGACAGGCTCCTACGAGCAGTACTTC
TRBD1	.	TRBV5-4	TRBJ2-1	CASSPPGQRDNEQFF	TGTGCCAGCAGCCCCCCGGGACAGAGAGACAATGAGCAGTTCTTC
.	.	TRBV18	TRBJ2-1	CASSPQREGTKLF	TGTGCCAGCTCACCACAAAGGGAGGGGACAAAGCTCTTC
.	.	TRBV28	TRBJ2-7	CAIAGGGNRYEQYF	TGTGCCATCGCCGGAGGGGGAAATCGTTACGAGCAGTACTTC
.	.	TRBV10-1	TRBJ2-7	CASSESGRGGSEQYF	TGCGCCAGCAGTGAGTCAGGCAGGGGAGGTTCCGAGCAGTACTTC
.	.	TRBV21-1	TRBJ2-3	CASSKEGPSGSTDTQYF	TGTGCCAGCAGCAAAGAGGGGCCCAGCGGGAGCACAGATACGCAGTATTTT
.	once	TRBV10-3	TRBJ2-6	CAIGSSGANVLTF	TGTGCCATCGGCAGCTCTGGGGCCAACGTCCTGACTTTC
TRBD2	.	TRBV5-1	TRBJ2-7	CASSTGGREYEQYF	TGCGCCAGCAGCACCGGCGGGAGAGAGTACGAGCAGTACTTC
TRBD1	.	TRBV6-5	TRBJ1-2	CASSRTGWNGYTF	TGTGCCAGCAGTCGGACAGGGTGGAATGGCTACACCTTC
.	few	TRBV20-1	TRBJ1-1	CSASTGAEAFF	TGCAGTGCTTCCACTGGAGCTGAAGCTTTCTTT